A single sample is the source of the 29 T cell receptor beta chains below, sequenced in a study of T cell changes during pregnancy in multiple sclerosis. Assay used: immunoSEQ multiplex PCR; TCRdb lists only in-frame clones, some missing. The data contain around 100,000 clones, approximately 92% of them singletons. This material consisted of peripheral blood, taken after pregnancy. All receptors come from a female donor with multiple sclerosis, enrolled in a pregnancy study.

The rearrangement links TRBV29-1 to TRBJ2-3, with D possibly being TRBD2 (6 bases). Trimming removed 7 bases from V and 0 bases from J, with 14 bases in between. Germline V gives CDR1 SQVTM, CDR2 ANQGSEA. This CDR3 has 14 residues. CDR3 residues: CSALSGTSTDTQYF. In nucleotides, the CDR3 is TGCAGCGCCCTATCCGGGACTAGCACAGATACGCAGTATTTT.

The V and J genes are TRBV30 and TRBJ1-6, with D possibly matching TRBD1 (6 bases). The V gene lost 0 bases and the J gene lost 7 bases, with 13 bases spanning the gap. Germline assignment: CDR1 GTSNPN and CDR2 SVGIG (reference sequence). The CDR3 consists of 15 residues. The CDR3 DNA follows: TGTGCCTGGAGTGTAGTGGGGGCAGGGAATTCACCCCTCCACTTT. It yields the protein CAWSVVGAGNSPLHF.

The V and J genes are TRBV28 and TRBJ1-2, with 7 bases aligning to TRBD1. Per the germline V gene, CDR1 is MDHEN and CDR2 is SYDVKM. This CDR3 has 12 residues. Losses at the gene ends were 8 bases for V and 4 bases for J; bases not matched to a gene: 4. CDR3 nucleotide sequence: TGTGCCAGCGTAGGACAGGTCTATGGCTACACCTTC. Protein product: CASVGQVYGYTF.

The rearrangement links TRBV6-5 to TRBJ1-1, with no clear D. CDR1 and CDR2 (germline): MNHEY, SVGAGI. V was cut by 6 bases and J by 3 bases, with 8 bases left in between. The CDR3 totals 12 residues. Here the CDR3 DNA reads TGTGCCAGCAGAGACATGGACACTGAAGCTTTCTTT. Its protein product is CASRDMDTEAFF.

The chain has TRBV18 and TRBJ2-1, with TRBD2 matching 9 bases. V lost 6 bases, J lost 10 bases, and 4 bases stayed unmatched. Germline V gene data show CDR1 as KGHSH and CDR2 as LQKENI. The CDR3 has 12 amino acids. DNA of the CDR3: TGTGCCAGCTCTCCAAGCGGGGGGGAGCAGTTCTTC. This gives the protein CASSPSGGEQFF.

V and J are TRBV7-3 and TRBJ2-7; 9 bases are shared with TRBD2. Germline V gene lookup returns CDR1 SGHTA and CDR2 FQGTGA. This CDR3 region has 16 residues. With 0 bases clipped from V and 0 bases from J, the junction kept 3 bases outside the gene matches. The CDR3 DNA reads TGTGCCAGCAGCTTAACGAAGGGACTAGCCTCCTACGAGCAGTACTTC. Protein: CASSLTKGLASYEQYF.

This clone was seen once. The V and J genes are TRBV10-3 and TRBJ1-2; tentative D call: TRBD1 (6 bases). The CDR3 has 14 amino acids. The germline V and J ends were trimmed by 10 bases and 2 bases, with 17 bases remaining between them. Germline V gene lookup returns CDR1 ENHRY and CDR2 SYGVKD. As DNA, the CDR3 is TGTGCCACGGACGACTGGACAGAGAACTATGGCTACACCTTC. Translation gives CATDDWTENYGYTF.

The chain combines TRBV19 with TRBJ1-5, with D perhaps TRBD1 (6 bases). Germline V gene lookup returns CDR1 LNHDA and CDR2 SQIVND (reference sequence). Trimming removed 6 bases from V and 0 bases from J, with 12 bases in between. The CDR3 is 15 residues long. The CDR3 loop is CASRTGTNSNQPQHF. In nucleotides, the CDR3 is TGTGCCAGTAGGACCGGGACAAATAGCAATCAGCCCCAGCATTTT. Full variable domain (missing parts from reference TRBV19 and TRBJ1-5): DGGITQSPKYLFRKEGQNVTLSCEQNLNHDAMYWYRQDPGQGLRLIYYSQIVNDFQKGDIAEGYSVSREKKESFPLTVTSAQKNPTAFYLCASRTGTNSNQPQHFGDGTRLSIL.

The V call is TRBV10-3, the J call TRBJ2-6; a weak D match, TRBD2 (6 bases). The CDR3 is 16 residues long. Germline CDR1 and CDR2: ENHRY and SYGVKD. Deletions cut 2 bases from V and 0 bases from J, with 8 bases between. The CDR3 region has the DNA TGTGCCATCAGTGAGGCGGGACCCTCTGGGGCCAACGTCCTGACTTTC. This gives the protein CAISEAGPSGANVLTF.

The genes are TRBV18 and TRBJ2-3; D might be TRBD2 (6 bases). Germline CDR1 KGHSH, CDR2 LQKENI. The CDR3 sequence is 13 residues long. The ends were cut back, 3 bases at V and 6 bases at J, with 10 bases in the middle. The chain's CDR3 is CASSPAGRDTQYF. CDR3 coding DNA: TGTGCCAGCTCACCTGCGGGGAGGGATACGCAGTATTTT. Looking up the rest from reference TRBV18 and TRBJ2-3 gives the full variable domain: NAGVMQNPRHLVRRRGQEARLRCSPMKGHSHVYWYRQLPEEGLKFMVYLQKENIIDESGMPKERFSAEFPKEGPSILRIQQVVRGDSAAYFCASSPAGRDTQYFGPGTRLTVL.

In nucleotides, the CDR3 is TGTGCCAGCAGCCCCCCGGCAGGGGGACGAGGCTACACCTTC. Amino acid sequence: CASSPPAGGRGYTF. This chain joins TRBV5-6 and TRBJ1-2; 7 nucleotides align to TRBD1. The CDR3 totals 14 residues. Germline CDR1 is SGHDT and CDR2 is YYEEEE. Trimming removed 4 bases from V and 8 bases from J; junction bases left unmatched: 11. Using reference TRBV5-6 and TRBJ1-2 for the parts outside the CDR3, the full variable domain is DAGVTQSPTHLIKTRGQQVTLRCSPKSGHDTVSWYQQALGQGPQFIFQYYEEEERQRGNFPDRFSGHQFPNYSSELNVNALLLGDSALYLCASSPPAGGRGYTFGSGTRLTVV.

The V call is TRBV5-1, the J call TRBJ2-1, with 8 bases identical to TRBD2. J lost 4 bases, V lost 2 bases, and 2 bases had no gene match. The CDR3 is made up of 14 amino acids. From germline, CDR1 is SGHRS and CDR2 YFSETQ. CDR3 protein: CASSFPGGYNEQFF. CDR3 DNA sequence: TGCGCCAGCAGCTTCCCGGGGGGGTACAATGAGCAGTTCTTC.

The chain links TRBV29-1 to TRBJ1-2; 12 positions match TRBD1. V was clipped by 3 bases and J by 7 bases; unmatched bases: 9. Germline-derived CDR1 and CDR2 are SQVTM and ANQGSEA. The CDR3 runs 15 residues. The CDR3 here is CSVDNVGQGAGGYTF. The CDR3 DNA is TGCAGCGTTGACAATGTGGGACAGGGGGCCGGTGGCTACACCTTC.

The chain couples TRBV27 to TRBJ1-1, with D possibly TRBD1 on 5 matching bases. Germline CDR1 MNHEY, CDR2 SMNVEV (reference sequence). Trimming pared 5 bases from V and 3 bases from J, leaving 13 bases between. CDR3 length equals 14 residues. The CDR3 bases are TGTGCCAGCAGTAGGGGCCGTGTACACACTGAAGCTTTCTTT. Translated: CASSRGRVHTEAFF.

The rearrangement links TRBV28 to TRBJ1-5; D unresolved. Per the germline V gene, CDR1 is MDHEN and CDR2 is SYDVKM. V lost 5 bases, J lost 5 bases, and 4 bases lay in between. CDR3 length: 11 amino acids. DNA for the CDR3: TGTGCCAGCAGTCCAGATCAGCCCCAGCATTTT. It specifies CASSPDQPQHF.

The V and J genes are TRBV7-3 and TRBJ2-1; 8 bases line up with TRBD2. CDR1 and CDR2 (germline): SGHTA, FQGTGA. Losses at the gene ends were 2 bases for V and 4 bases for J; bases not matched to a gene: 7. The CDR3 contains 16 residues. Written as DNA, the CDR3 is TGTGCCAGCAGCTTAGGCCCAGCGGGGGCTTACAATGAGCAGTTCTTC. It yields the protein CASSLGPAGAYNEQFF.

The chain employs TRBV28 and TRBJ1-1; D remains ambiguous. V lost 4 bases, J lost 1 base, and 10 bases lay in between. Germline loops: CDR1 MDHEN, CDR2 SYDVKM. The CDR3 spans 14 residues. DNA for the CDR3: TGTGCCAGCAGTTCGACGAGGGAGAACACTGAAGCTTTCTTT. Translated: CASSSTRENTEAFF.

The V gene is TRBV10-3, the J gene TRBJ1-1, with D possibly matching TRBD1 (5 bases). Germline CDR1 ENHRY, CDR2 SYGVKD. Trimming took off 2 bases at V and 2 bases at J, with 9 bases between the two ends. The CDR3 loop spans 14 amino acids. The CDR3 loop reads CAISERQGNTEAFF. CDR3 nucleotides: TGTGCCATCAGTGAGCGGCAGGGAAACACTGAAGCTTTCTTT.

The rearrangement uses TRBV7-2 and TRBJ2-5, with D possibly matching TRBD1 (6 bases). The CDR3 is made up of 15 amino acids. Germline CDR1 SGHTA, CDR2 FQGNSA. V lost 5 bases and J 5 bases, leaving 18 bases between the germline ends. Here the CDR3 DNA reads TGTGCCAGCAGCCGCCAACCCGCAGGGGCGGAGACCCAGTACTTC. Protein sequence: CASSRQPAGAETQYF.

V and J are TRBV6-4 and TRBJ2-2; the D gene is possibly TRBD2 (6 bases). The CDR3 runs 15 residues. Trimming took off 4 bases at V and 4 bases at J, with 13 bases between the two ends. CDR1 is MRHNA and CDR2 is SNTAGT in the germline V gene. CDR3 protein: CASSVEGGPTGELFF. CDR3 nucleotides: TGTGCCAGCAGTGTCGAGGGAGGCCCCACCGGGGAGCTGTTTTTT.

V is TRBV27 and J is TRBJ2-6; D possibly corresponds to TRBD1 (5 bases). The CDR3 spans 16 residues. Trimming removed 5 bases from V and 0 bases from J, with 11 bases in between. Germline CDR1 reads MNHEY; CDR2 reads SMNVEV (reference sequence). CDR3 amino acids: CASSPQTVSGANVLTF. The CDR3 DNA is TGTGCCAGCAGTCCACAGACAGTCTCTGGGGCCAACGTCCTGACTTTC.

The rearrangement links TRBV30 to TRBJ2-7, with D possibly TRBD2 on 5 matching bases. The CDR3 consists of 12 residues. Between the trimmed V and J ends, which lost 3 bases and 3 bases, there was a span of 9 bases. Germline CDR1 reads GTSNPN; CDR2 reads SVGIG (reference sequence). CDR3 in amino acids: CAWSSGNYEQYF. CDR3 sequence (DNA): TGTGCCTGGAGCTCCGGGAACTACGAGCAGTACTTC.

The chain uses TRBV5-4 and TRBJ1-2; 7 bases match TRBD1. V was clipped by 4 bases and J by 4 bases; unmatched bases: 10. Germline assignment: CDR1 SGHNT and CDR2 YYREEE (reference sequence). The CDR3 is 15 residues long. CDR3 nucleotides: TGTGCCAGCAGCCCAAGACAGGGTTTAGGCTATGGCTACACCTTC. It translates to CASSPRQGLGYGYTF.

CDR3: CASSSWTSGTGELFF. The CDR3 nucleotides are TGTGCCAGCAGCTCCTGGACTAGCGGGACCGGGGAGCTGTTTTTT. V and J are TRBV7-3 and TRBJ2-2; 11 bases fit TRBD2. V dropped 4 bases and J dropped 5; count of bases not matched to a gene: 3. The germline V gene has CDR1 SGHTA and CDR2 FQGTGA. The CDR3 loop spans 15 amino acids.

The V and J genes are TRBV4-1 and TRBJ2-7, with TRBD1 matching over 9 bases. Germline V gene sequence: CDR1 MGHRA, CDR2 YSYEKL. The CDR3 is 20 amino acids. V lost 0 bases, J lost 2 bases, and 17 bases stayed unmatched. In DNA, the CDR3 is TGCGCCAGCAGCCAAGATCTGGAGTTCTGGGGGGACAGGGACACCTACGAGCAGTACTTC. This encodes CASSQDLEFWGDRDTYEQYF.

This clone has just one count. The V call is TRBV2, the J call TRBJ2-7; the match to TRBD2 covers 9 bases. J was trimmed by 6 bases and V by 6 bases; bases with no gene match: 6. Germline CDR1 reads SNHLY; CDR2 reads FYNNEI. The CDR3 has 13 residues. The CDR3 spells CASSIAGVGEQYF. Written as DNA, the CDR3 is TGTGCCAGCAGCATAGCGGGAGTTGGCGAGCAGTACTTC. The full variable domain, with the rest looked up from reference TRBV2 and TRBJ2-7, is EPEVTQTPSHQVTQMGQEVILRCVPISNHLYFYWYRQILGQKVEFLVSFYNNEISEKSEIFDDQFSVERPDGSNFTLKIRSTKLEDSAMYFCASSIAGVGEQYFGPGTRLTVT.

This clone was detected once. The chain combines TRBV7-2 with TRBJ2-3, with D possibly TRBD2 on 6 matching bases. Trimming removed 0 bases at V and 11 bases at J, with 18 bases between. The CDR3 extends over 15 amino acids. The germline CDR1 and CDR2 sequences are SGHTA and FQGNSA. The CDR3 sequence: CASSLAGTPGVKQYF. The CDR3 nucleotides are TGTGCCAGCAGCTTAGCGGGTACCCCGGGAGTCAAGCAGTATTTT.

The chain links TRBV6-4 to TRBJ2-1, with D tentatively TRBD1 (6 bases). This CDR3 has 15 residues. V shed 4 bases and J shed 0 bases, with 10 bases lying between them. Germline CDR1 is MRHNA and CDR2 is SNTAGT. CDR3: CASSVDRYSYNEQFF. CDR3 DNA: TGTGCCAGCAGTGTCGACAGGTACTCCTACAATGAGCAGTTCTTC.

This clone was counted only a few times. This chain joins TRBV28 and TRBJ1-5; TRBD1 matches at 9 bases. CDR1 is MDHEN and CDR2 is SYDVKM in the germline V gene. The CDR3 has 17 residues. After removal of 10 bases from V and 2 bases from J, the junction contained 15 bases not matched to a gene. The CDR3, as DNA: TGTGCCACTATCCCTTCGGGACAGGGCTGGGGCAATCAGCCCCAGCATTTT. This encodes CATIPSGQGWGNQPQHF.